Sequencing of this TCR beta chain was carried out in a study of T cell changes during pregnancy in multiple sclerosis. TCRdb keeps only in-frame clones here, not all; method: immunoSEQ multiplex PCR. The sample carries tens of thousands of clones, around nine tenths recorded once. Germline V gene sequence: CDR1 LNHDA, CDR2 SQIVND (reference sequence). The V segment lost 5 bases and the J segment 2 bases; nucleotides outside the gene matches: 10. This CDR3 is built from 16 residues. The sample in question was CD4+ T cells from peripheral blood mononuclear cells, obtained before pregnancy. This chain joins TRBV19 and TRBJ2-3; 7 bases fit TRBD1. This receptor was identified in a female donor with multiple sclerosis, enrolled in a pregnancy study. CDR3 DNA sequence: TGTGCCAGTAGTTATGACCGGGACAGAATCACAGATACGCAGTATTTT. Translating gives CASSYDRDRITDTQYF. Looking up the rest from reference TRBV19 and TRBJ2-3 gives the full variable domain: DGGITQSPKYLFRKEGQNVTLSCEQNLNHDAMYWYRQDPGQGLRLIYYSQIVNDFQKGDIAEGYSVSREKKESFPLTVTSAQKNPTAFYLCASSYDRDRITDTQYFGPGTRLTVL.